The entry below gives a single T cell receptor beta chain sequence along with its context. Its recognized antigen is unknown. Base qualities were left out, and no much larger clone turns up one base away. The germline V gene provides CDR1 LGHNA and CDR2 YNFKEQ. Germline trimming amounts to 0 bases on V and 2 bases on J, with 6 as the count of junction bases outside the gene matches. Measured from the cysteine to the phenylalanine, the CDR3 is 17 residues long. Only the CDR3 DNA is retained, 51 bases long and in frame from the first base. Libraries were built with the immunoSEQ multiplex PCR assay. The original pipeline was this. A statistical classification framework was built for diagnosing cytomegalovirus status from the catalog of TCR beta chain sequences. Imported from immuneACCESS, the table was reduced by TCRdb to in-frame sequences with V and J called. These copies leave out some clones; in studies compared against another copy, an unresolved V gene accounts for under half, and the cause of the remainder is not known. V, J and clone size were drawn from that table, and D and trimming were deduced from the DNA. For this sample there are about 220,000 clones; over 80% appear just once. The ten largest clones capture around an eighth of the sample.

Donors formed part of the validation cohort, which comprised 120 or so subjects and was distinct from the first cohort of over 500 subjects. This specimen comes from a study of cytomegalovirus exposure and HLA in healthy donors (TCRdb year 2017). Regarding the research as a whole: A later analysis indicated that the 130 or so validation repertoires were generated on the platform also employed for the 700 or so repertoires of the first cohort. The aim of the study was to test whether cataloging public T cell receptors could identify signatures of past pathogen exposure. Besides the first cohort of some 670 subjects, a separate validation cohort made up of about 120 different subjects was used. To predict cytomegalovirus infection status, the study combined high-throughput TCR immunosequencing, statistical association of individual TCRs with disease status, and machine learning. Study-level results and caveats: Three of the identified cytomegalovirus-associated TCR beta chains were confirmed in vitro to be specific for cytomegalovirus antigens. Most TCR sequences were seen in very few donors, while some public TCRs were found in many individuals. The study gave a list of some 150 TCR beta chains associated with cytomegalovirus. It was suggested by the authors that the approach could potentially be generalized to other disease states and immunological phenotypes. All 110 or so repertoires were used to score co-occurrence in the validation cohort in a later analysis, because that analysis had no HLA typing for the cohort. In both the original and validation cohorts, the classifier was reported to diagnose cytomegalovirus status with high specificity and sensitivity. Of the cluster scores, roughly 93% were above 0 in a later analysis, which found that TCRs clustered in the first cohort also tended to co-occur in the approximately 120 validation repertoires.

This clonotype originated in a woman in her twenties or thirties in good health and CMV-seropositive. Sequencing used PBMCs. The V gene is TRBV4-2 and the J gene is TRBJ2-7; TRBD2 lines up with 11 middle nucleotides. The CDR3 in this case is CASSQDLGSGRAYEQYF. The DNA is TGTGCCAGCAGCCAAGATTTAGGTAGCGGGAGGGCCTACGAGCAGTACTTC.